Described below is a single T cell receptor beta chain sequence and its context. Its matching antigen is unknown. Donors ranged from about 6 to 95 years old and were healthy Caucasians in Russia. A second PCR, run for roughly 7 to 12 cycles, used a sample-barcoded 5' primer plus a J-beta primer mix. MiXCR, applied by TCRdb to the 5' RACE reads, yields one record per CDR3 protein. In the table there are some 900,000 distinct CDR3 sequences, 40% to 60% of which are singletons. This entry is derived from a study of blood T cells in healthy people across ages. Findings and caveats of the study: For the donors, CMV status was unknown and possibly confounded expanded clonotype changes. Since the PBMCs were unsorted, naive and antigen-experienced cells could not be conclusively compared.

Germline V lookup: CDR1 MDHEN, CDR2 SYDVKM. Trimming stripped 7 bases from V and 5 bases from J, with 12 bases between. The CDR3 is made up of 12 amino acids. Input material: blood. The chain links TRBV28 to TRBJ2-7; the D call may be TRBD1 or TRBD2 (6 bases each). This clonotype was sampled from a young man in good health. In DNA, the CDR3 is TGTGCCAGCATGACGGGGGCGAACGAGCAGTACTTC. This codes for CASMTGANEQYF.